This TCR beta chain was recorded in a study of blood T cell repertoires in COVID-19. Across the whole study: The samples span acute and convalescent COVID-19 from the United States, Italy and Spain. Sources were T cells, B-cell-depleted T cells, or PBMCs; the material itself was cDNA or gDNA.

Patients from Seattle were sampled longitudinally, starting during active infection. Original processing methods: From reference gene primer amplification, estimates of nucleated cell counts were derived. The protocol was immunoSEQ multiplex PCR, while the TCRdb copy is restricted to in-frame clones and leaves out a portion. V and J calls and clone size are copied from that table; D and trimming were computed from the DNA. This table has roughly 250,000 clones, 70% to 90% appearing once. Sequencing was performed on peripheral blood. This clonotype was obtained from a human donor with COVID-19, enrolled during active disease. The donor label of this sample is uncertain.

CDR3 in amino acids: CASSLALFPYEQYF. DNA of the CDR3: TGTGCCAGCAGCTTAGCCCTTTTCCCCTACGAGCAGTACTTC. The chain employs TRBV11-2 and TRBJ2-7; no clear D. Germline V gives CDR1 SGHAT, CDR2 FQNNGV. V lost 1 base and J 2 bases, leaving 9 bases between the germline ends. The CDR3 covers 14 residues.